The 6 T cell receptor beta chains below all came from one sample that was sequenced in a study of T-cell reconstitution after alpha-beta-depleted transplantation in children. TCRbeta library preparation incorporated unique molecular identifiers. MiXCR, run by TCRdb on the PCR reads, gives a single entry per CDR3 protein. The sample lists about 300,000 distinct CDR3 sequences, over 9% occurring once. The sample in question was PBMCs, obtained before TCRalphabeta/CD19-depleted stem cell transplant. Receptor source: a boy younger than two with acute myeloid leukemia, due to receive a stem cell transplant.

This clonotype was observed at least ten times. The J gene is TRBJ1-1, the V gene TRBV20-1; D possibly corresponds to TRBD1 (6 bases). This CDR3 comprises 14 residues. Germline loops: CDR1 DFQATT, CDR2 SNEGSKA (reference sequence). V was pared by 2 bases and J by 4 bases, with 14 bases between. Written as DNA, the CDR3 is TGCAGTGCTAGAAAGGGGGAGGTGATCACTGAAGCTTTCTTT. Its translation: CSARKGEVITEAFF.

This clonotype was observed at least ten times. The CDR3 loop reads CAISPGTTGELFF. In nucleotides, the CDR3 is TGTGCCATCAGTCCCGGGACAACCGGGGAGCTGTTTTTT. The chain carries TRBV10-3 and TRBJ2-2; a possible D gene is TRBD1 (6 bases). The V gene lost 5 bases and the J gene lost 5 bases, with 9 bases spanning the gap. Per the germline V gene, CDR1 is ENHRY and CDR2 is SYGVKD. The CDR3 runs to 13 residues.

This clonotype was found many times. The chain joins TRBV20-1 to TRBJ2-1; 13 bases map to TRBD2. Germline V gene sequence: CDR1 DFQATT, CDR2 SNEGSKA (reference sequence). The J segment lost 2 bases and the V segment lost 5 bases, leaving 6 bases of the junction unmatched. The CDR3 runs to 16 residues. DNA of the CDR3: TGCAGTGCTCCCCCGGGACTAGCGGGGACCTACAATGAGCAGTTCTTC. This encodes CSAPPGLAGTYNEQFF.

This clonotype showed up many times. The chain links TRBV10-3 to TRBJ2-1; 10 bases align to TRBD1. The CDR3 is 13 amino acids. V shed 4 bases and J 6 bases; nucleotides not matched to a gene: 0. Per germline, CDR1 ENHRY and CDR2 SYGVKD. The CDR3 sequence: CAISGQGANEQFF. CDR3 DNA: TGTGCCATCAGTGGACAGGGGGCCAATGAGCAGTTCTTC.

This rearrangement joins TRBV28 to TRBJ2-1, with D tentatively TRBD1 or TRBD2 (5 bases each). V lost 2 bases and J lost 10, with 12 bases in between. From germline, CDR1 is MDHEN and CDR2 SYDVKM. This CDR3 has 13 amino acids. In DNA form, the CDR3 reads TGTGCCAGCAGTTTACAGGGCCTAGCAGAGCAGTTCTTC. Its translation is CASSLQGLAEQFF.

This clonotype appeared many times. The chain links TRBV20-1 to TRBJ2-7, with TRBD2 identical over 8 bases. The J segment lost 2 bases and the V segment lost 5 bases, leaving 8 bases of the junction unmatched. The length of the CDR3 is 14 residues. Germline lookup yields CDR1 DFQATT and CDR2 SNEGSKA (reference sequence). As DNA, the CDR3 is TGCAGTGCTCAGCCCGGACTAGCCGCCTACGAGCAGTACTTC. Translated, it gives CSAQPGLAAYEQYF.